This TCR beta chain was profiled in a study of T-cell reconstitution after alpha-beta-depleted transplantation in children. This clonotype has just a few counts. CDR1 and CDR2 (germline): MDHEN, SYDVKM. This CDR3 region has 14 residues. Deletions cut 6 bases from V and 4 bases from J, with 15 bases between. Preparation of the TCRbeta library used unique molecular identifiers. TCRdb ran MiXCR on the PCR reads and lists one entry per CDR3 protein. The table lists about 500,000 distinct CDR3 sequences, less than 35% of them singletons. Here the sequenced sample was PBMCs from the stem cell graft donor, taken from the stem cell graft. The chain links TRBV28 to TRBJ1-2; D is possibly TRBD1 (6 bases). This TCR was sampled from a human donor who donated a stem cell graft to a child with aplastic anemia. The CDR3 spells CASSRPTGRYGYTF. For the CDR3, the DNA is TGTGCCAGCAGCAGACCTACAGGGCGCTATGGCTACACCTTC.